This T cell receptor (beta chain) was sequenced in a study of T-cell reconstitution after alpha-beta-depleted transplantation in children. Study-wide results and limits: At one year after transplant, newly produced T cells mostly accounted for T-cell counts and diversity.

Trimming took 5 bases from V and 3 from J, leaving 20 bases between them. The germline CDR1 and CDR2 sequences are DFQATT and SNEGSKA (reference sequence). The length of the CDR3 is 15 residues. As concerns this clonotype: Its target is not known.

As it was prepared, the TCRbeta library received unique molecular identifiers. TCRdb re-derived calls from the PCR reads in MiXCR, one entry per CDR3 protein. Among about 98,000 distinct CDR3 sequences listed, 23% were seen once. The sequencing here drew on PBMCs, taken before TCRalphabeta/CD19-depleted stem cell transplant. The TCR was taken from a boy aged 2 to 9 with acute lymphoblastic leukemia, due to receive a stem cell transplant. The V gene is TRBV20-1, the J gene TRBJ2-7; the D gene is possibly TRBD1 (6 bases). The CDR3 nucleotides read TGCAGTGCTTCCGCCGGGACATCCCGAGGCTACGAGCAGTACTTC. Its translation is CSASAGTSRGYEQYF.